These 27 T cell receptor beta chains were sequenced from one sample in a study of cytomegalovirus exposure and HLA in healthy donors. Vbeta (60) and Jbeta (13) primers were used in the PCR. Here immunoSEQ multiplex PCR was the method, and the copy in TCRdb shows in-frame clones only, minus some. This sample has approximately 160,000 clones; around 79% occur once, and the top ten carry about 7.4%. Specimen: PBMCs. The receptor set was obtained from a male donor in good health and CMV-seropositive.

The rearrangement uses TRBV28 and TRBJ1-5, with D uncertain. Trimming took off 3 bases at V and 2 bases at J, with 20 bases between the two ends. Germline V gene sequence: CDR1 MDHEN, CDR2 SYDVKM. The CDR3 consists of 18 residues. The CDR3: CASSFAGMRERGNQPQHF. CDR3 sequence (DNA): TGTGCCAGCAGTTTTGCCGGCATGCGGGAGAGGGGCAATCAGCCCCAGCATTTT.

The CDR3 DNA sequence: TGCGCCAGCAGCCGGGGATTAGCGGAGACCCAGTACTTC. This sequence encodes CASSRGLAETQYF. This chain connects TRBV4-1 to TRBJ2-5, with D tentatively TRBD2 (5 bases). The germline V gene has CDR1 MGHRA and CDR2 YSYEKL. V was pared by 4 bases and J by 5 bases, with 11 bases between. The CDR3 is 13 residues long.

The chain combines TRBV5-4 with TRBJ1-2, with D tentatively TRBD1 (6 bases). Per germline, CDR1 SGHNT and CDR2 YYREEE (reference sequence). Trimming took 4 bases from V and 1 from J, leaving 14 bases between them. The CDR3 consists of 15 residues. Written as DNA, the CDR3 is TGTGCCAGCAGCCTAGGGGACACACTTAACTATGGCTACACCTTC. Protein product: CASSLGDTLNYGYTF.

This clone came up a few times. The genes are TRBV10-1 and TRBJ2-7; 9 positions match TRBD1. The V gene end was trimmed by 6 bases and the J gene end by 8 bases; junction bases not matched to a gene: 5. Germline V CDR1 and CDR2: WNHNN, SYGVQD (reference sequence). The CDR3 contains 12 residues. The CDR3 here is CASSRQGEKQYF. The DNA of the CDR3 is TGCGCCAGCAGCAGACAGGGGGAGAAGCAGTACTTC.

This clone was counted between two and nine times. The chain has TRBV4-1 and TRBJ1-4; TRBD1 might be the D (5 bases). CDR1 is MGHRA, CDR2 YSYEKL, per germline. The CDR3 sequence is 14 residues long. V lost 1 base to trimming and J lost 5 bases, with 8 bases between them. The CDR3 is CASSQGQSNEKLFF. CDR3 sequence (DNA): TGCGCCAGCAGCCAAGGACAGTCAAATGAAAAACTGTTTTTT.

The chain links TRBV5-1 to TRBJ2-7, with TRBD1 identical over 8 bases. Germline CDR1 reads SGHRS; CDR2 reads YFSETQ. The V gene end was trimmed by 4 bases and the J gene end by 4 bases; junction bases not matched to a gene: 13. CDR3 length equals 16 residues. The CDR3 here is CASSGMGAGGSYEQYF. In DNA, the CDR3 is TGCGCCAGCAGCGGGATGGGGGCAGGGGGCAGTTACGAGCAGTACTTC.

The chain has TRBV27 and TRBJ2-1, with D possibly TRBD2 on 6 matching bases. CDR3 length: 18 amino acids. The germline gives CDR1 MNHEY, CDR2 SMNVEV (reference sequence). Trimming took 0 bases from V and 3 from J, leaving 18 bases between them. The CDR3 DNA reads as TGTGCCAGCAGTTTATCGTTGGGTAGGCTCGGGGGCTACAATGAGCAGTTCTTC. Residues: CASSLSLGRLGGYNEQFF.

The rearrangement joins TRBV12-5 to TRBJ2-7, with TRBD2 matching over 9 bases. V lost 2 bases to trimming and J lost 5 bases; unmatched junction nucleotides: 10. The CDR3 length is 16 residues. Germline V gives CDR1 LGHNT, CDR2 FRNRAP. The CDR3 loop reads CASGLRAGGLGDEQYF. In nucleotides, the CDR3 is TGTGCTAGTGGTTTGAGGGCGGGGGGGCTTGGGGACGAGCAGTACTTC.

This chain uses TRBV5-1 with TRBJ2-7; TRBD2 matches 14 bases. Germline CDR1 and CDR2: SGHRS and YFSETQ. The V and J ends lost 4 bases and 1 base, in that order; junction bases with no gene match: 7. The CDR3 has 17 residues. This chain's CDR3 is CASSRGTSGGPSYEQYF. The CDR3 DNA follows: TGCGCCAGCAGCCGCGGGACTAGCGGGGGTCCTTCCTACGAGCAGTACTTC.

The chain combines TRBV5-5 with TRBJ2-5; TRBD1 might be the D (6 bases). Trimming removed 0 bases at V and 3 bases at J, with 12 bases between. The CDR3 has 15 residues. Germline assignment: CDR1 SGHKS and CDR2 YYEKEE (reference sequence). The CDR3 sequence is CASSLGVGAKETQYF. The CDR3 DNA reads TGTGCCAGCAGCTTGGGGGTGGGGGCCAAAGAGACCCAGTACTTC.

The chain is built from TRBV4-1 and TRBJ2-1; 8 bases are a match to TRBD2. Per the germline V gene, CDR1 is MGHRA and CDR2 is YSYEKL. This CDR3 has 16 amino acids. V shed 2 bases, J shed 6 bases, and the junction held 9 bases outside the gene matches. Here the CDR3 DNA reads TGCGCCAGCAGCCAAAAGCGCACTAGCGGCGGCAATGAGCAGTTCTTC. This encodes CASSQKRTSGGNEQFF.

The V and J genes are TRBV11-3 and TRBJ2-7; D is unresolved. V lost 5 bases, J lost 2 bases, and 13 bases lay in between. The V gene's germline CDR1 is SGHNT and CDR2 YENEEA. The CDR3 length is 14 residues. CDR3 residues: CASSPEQPAYEQYF. For the CDR3, the DNA is TGTGCCAGCAGCCCTGAACAGCCAGCCTACGAGCAGTACTTC.

V and J are TRBV21-1 and TRBJ1-1; the table's TRBD1 call for D was not verified on the DNA. TRBV21-1 is recorded as a pseudogene. This CDR3 has 15 residues. The CDR3 DNA reads as TGTGCCAGCAGCAGCCCGACAGGGGGGAAGACTGAAGCTTTCTTT. Its translation is CASSSPTGGKTEAFF.

V usage is TRBV27 and J usage is TRBJ2-5; 10 bases fit TRBD1. The V gene's germline CDR1 is MNHEY and CDR2 SMNVEV (reference sequence). The CDR3 runs to 16 residues. The trim removed 4 bases at V and 1 base at J, leaving 6 bases unmatched. In nucleotides, the CDR3 is TGTGCCAGCAGTTCCCCGGGACAGGGGCCCCAAGAGACCCAGTACTTC. This gives the protein CASSSPGQGPQETQYF.

The gene calls are TRBV2 and TRBJ2-5, with 11 bases that match TRBD2. V was clipped by 5 bases and J by 2 bases; unmatched bases: 7. There are 16 residues in the CDR3. CDR1 and CDR2 from the germline V gene are SNHLY and FYNNEI. The CDR3, as DNA: TGTGCCAGCAGTCGAGGGGTAGCGGGGGGGCAAGAGACCCAGTACTTC. Protein sequence: CASSRGVAGGQETQYF.

The chain couples TRBV5-1 to TRBJ2-7, with TRBD1 matching over 7 bases. The CDR3 consists of 15 residues. Germline-derived CDR1 and CDR2 are SGHRS and YFSETQ. V dropped 4 bases and J dropped 0; count of bases not matched to a gene: 7. This CDR3 is CASSPGTETSYEQYF. CDR3 DNA sequence: TGCGCCAGCAGCCCCGGGACAGAGACCTCCTACGAGCAGTACTTC. Combining the CDR3 with reference TRBV5-1 and TRBJ2-7 gives the whole variable domain KAGVTQTPRYLIKTRGQQVTLSCSPISGHRSVSWYQQTPGQGLQFLFEYFSETQRNKGNFPGRFSGRQFSNSRSEMNVSTLELGDSALYLCASSPGTETSYEQYFGPGTRLTVT.

This clone was observed once. CDR3 coding DNA: TGCGCCAGCAGCCAAGATAAAGCGATCCACGAGCAGTACTTC. Its translation is CASSQDKAIHEQYF. The rearrangement uses TRBV4-1 and TRBJ2-7; D uncertain. The CDR3 extends over 14 amino acids. Germline V gives CDR1 MGHRA, CDR2 YSYEKL. V lost 0 bases to trimming and J lost 5 bases, with 11 bases between them.

V usage is TRBV9 and J usage is TRBJ1-2; D might be TRBD1 (5 bases). Germline values: CDR1 SGDLS, CDR2 YYNGEE. The CDR3 runs 16 residues. The germline V and J ends were trimmed by 0 bases and 6 bases, with 18 bases remaining between them. The CDR3 loop reads CASSVEGREGLNGYTF. The CDR3 nucleotides read TGTGCCAGCAGCGTAGAGGGCAGGGAGGGTTTGAATGGCTACACCTTC.

The V call is TRBV5-1, the J call TRBJ1-3; a weak D match, TRBD1 (5 bases). Deletions cut 4 bases from V and 0 bases from J, with 14 bases between. This CDR3 has 16 residues. Germline CDR1 is SGHRS and CDR2 is YFSETQ. CDR3 coding DNA: TGCGCCAGCAGCCGCGGGACGGCCCTCTCTGGAAACACCATATATTTT. Translated, it gives CASSRGTALSGNTIYF.

The CDR3: CASSLAGGGSETQYF. The CDR3 DNA follows: TGTGCCAGCAGCTTAGCGGGCGGGGGTTCGGAGACCCAGTACTTC. The chain carries TRBV7-2 and TRBJ2-5; 7 bases line up with TRBD2. V trimming: 0 bases; J trimming: 5 bases; junction bases outside the gene matches: 6. CDR1 SGHTA and CDR2 FQGNSA come from the germline V gene. This CDR3 comprises 15 residues.

This clone was counted a single time. V usage is TRBV6-1 and J usage is TRBJ2-2; a possible D gene is TRBD2 (6 bases). The germline V and J ends were trimmed by 7 bases and 6 bases, with 15 bases remaining between them. This CDR3 region has 14 residues. Per germline, CDR1 MNHNS and CDR2 SASEGT. The CDR3 nucleotides read TGTGCCAGCATCGTGGAGGGGTGGTCCGGGGAGCTGTTTTTT. It translates to CASIVEGWSGELFF.

This sequence joins TRBV5-5 and TRBJ2-7; no definite D call. Germline V CDR1 and CDR2: SGHKS, YYEKEE (reference sequence). The CDR3 sequence is 14 residues long. With 0 bases removed from V and 3 bases from J, the gap between germline ends came to 10 bases. The CDR3 is CASSLGFPNYEQYF. CDR3 bases: TGTGCCAGCAGCTTGGGTTTCCCAAACTACGAGCAGTACTTC.

The chain couples TRBV18 to TRBJ2-7, with unresolved D. This CDR3 spans 13 amino acids. Germline V lookup: CDR1 KGHSH, CDR2 LQKENI. Trimming removed 0 bases at V and 2 bases at J, with 5 bases between. DNA for the CDR3: TGTGCCAGCTCACCACCGTTAACCTACGAGCAGTACTTC. Translated: CASSPPLTYEQYF.

This clone was counted only a few times. The chain combines TRBV2 with TRBJ2-7, with TRBD1 matching over 7 bases. Germline trimming cut 8 bases from V and 6 bases from J; bases unmatched to any gene: 4. Germline V gene sequence: CDR1 SNHLY, CDR2 FYNNEI. This CDR3 has 11 amino acids. This chain's CDR3 is CASADRAEQYF. The CDR3 DNA reads as TGTGCCAGCGCCGACAGGGCCGAGCAGTACTTC.

The chain's CDR3 is CASSSYRGSSEAFF. The CDR3 DNA is TGTGCCAGCAGCTCATACAGGGGATCTAGTGAAGCTTTCTTT. The gene calls are TRBV7-9 and TRBJ1-1; 7 nucleotides match TRBD1. The J segment lost 7 bases and the V segment lost 4 bases, leaving 9 bases of the junction unmatched. The CDR3 covers 14 residues. Germline lookup yields CDR1 SEHNR and CDR2 FQNEAQ (reference sequence).

The CDR3 spells CASSEALQDGYTF. The CDR3, as DNA: TGTGCCAGCAGTGAAGCGCTTCAGGATGGCTACACCTTC. J is TRBJ1-2 and V is TRBV2; the D is unclear. Germline CDR1 reads SNHLY; CDR2 reads FYNNEI. CDR3 length: 13 amino acids. V was shortened by 0 bases and J by 6 bases, with 8 bases between the two germline ends.

V is TRBV7-9 and J is TRBJ1-3; tentative D call: TRBD1 (5 bases). Germline lookup yields CDR1 SEHNR and CDR2 FQNEAQ (reference sequence). Trimming cost V 6 bases and J 3 bases, with 12 bases left between them. This CDR3 comprises 14 residues. The CDR3 nucleotides are TGTGCCAGCAGACCAGAAGGGGTTGGAAACACCATATATTTT. It encodes CASRPEGVGNTIYF.